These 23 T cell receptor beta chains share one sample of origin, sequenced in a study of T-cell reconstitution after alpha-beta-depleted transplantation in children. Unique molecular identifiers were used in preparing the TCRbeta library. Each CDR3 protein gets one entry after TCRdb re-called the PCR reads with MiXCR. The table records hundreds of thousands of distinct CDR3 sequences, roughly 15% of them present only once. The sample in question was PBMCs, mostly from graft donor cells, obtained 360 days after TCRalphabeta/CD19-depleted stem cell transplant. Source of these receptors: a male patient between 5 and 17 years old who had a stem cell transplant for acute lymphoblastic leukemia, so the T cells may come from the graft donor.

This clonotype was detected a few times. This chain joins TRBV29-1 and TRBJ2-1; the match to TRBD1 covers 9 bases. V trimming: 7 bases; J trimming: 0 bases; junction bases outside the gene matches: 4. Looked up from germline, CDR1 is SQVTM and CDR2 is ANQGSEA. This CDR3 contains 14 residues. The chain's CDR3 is CSGVDRGSYNEQFF. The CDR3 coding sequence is TGCAGCGGGGTGGACAGGGGCTCCTACAATGAGCAGTTCTTC.

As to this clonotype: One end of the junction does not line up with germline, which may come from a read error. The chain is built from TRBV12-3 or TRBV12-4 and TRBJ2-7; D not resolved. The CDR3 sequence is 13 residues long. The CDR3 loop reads CASILTPSYEQYF. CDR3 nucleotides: TGTGCCAGCATTTTAACCCCCTCCTACGAGCAGTACTTC.

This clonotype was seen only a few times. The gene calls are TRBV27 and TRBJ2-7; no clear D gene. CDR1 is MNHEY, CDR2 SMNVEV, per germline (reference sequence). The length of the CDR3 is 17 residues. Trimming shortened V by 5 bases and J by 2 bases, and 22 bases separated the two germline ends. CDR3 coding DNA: TGTGCCAGCAGTATCTCCCCGTGGACCCGAACAGCCTACGAGCAGTACTTC. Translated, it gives CASSISPWTRTAYEQYF.

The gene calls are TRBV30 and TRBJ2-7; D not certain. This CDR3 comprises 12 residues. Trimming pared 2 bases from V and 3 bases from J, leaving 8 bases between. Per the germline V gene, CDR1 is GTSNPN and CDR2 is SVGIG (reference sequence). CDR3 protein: CAWSSGVYEQYF. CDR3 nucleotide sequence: TGTGCCTGGAGTTCCGGCGTCTACGAGCAGTACTTC.

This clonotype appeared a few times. CDR3 amino acids: CASRPTRAPPMNTEAFF. CDR3 nucleotide sequence: TGTGCCAGCAGGCCAACCCGGGCACCTCCGATGAACACTGAAGCTTTCTTT. The chain carries TRBV7-9 and TRBJ1-1; D remains ambiguous. The V end was cut by 6 bases, the J end by 0 bases, with 20 bases between. Germline V gene lookup returns CDR1 SEHNR and CDR2 FQNEAQ (reference sequence). The length of the CDR3 is 17 residues.

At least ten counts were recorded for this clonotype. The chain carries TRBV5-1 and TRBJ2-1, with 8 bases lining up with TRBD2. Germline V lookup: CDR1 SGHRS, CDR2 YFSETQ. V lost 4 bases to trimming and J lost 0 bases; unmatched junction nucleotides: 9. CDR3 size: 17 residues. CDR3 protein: CASSPRGGGTSYNEQFF. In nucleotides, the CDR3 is TGCGCCAGCAGCCCACGGGGGGGCGGGACCTCCTACAATGAGCAGTTCTTC. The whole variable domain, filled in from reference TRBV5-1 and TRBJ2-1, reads KAGVTQTPRYLIKTRGQQVTLSCSPISGHRSVSWYQQTPGQGLQFLFEYFSETQRNKGNFPGRFSGRQFSNSRSEMNVSTLELGDSALYLCASSPRGGGTSYNEQFFGPGTRLTVL.

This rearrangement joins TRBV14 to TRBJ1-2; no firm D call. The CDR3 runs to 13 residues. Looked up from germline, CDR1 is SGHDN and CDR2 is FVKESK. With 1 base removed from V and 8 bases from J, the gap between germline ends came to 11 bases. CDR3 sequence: CASSQVGSVGYTF. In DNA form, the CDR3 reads TGTGCCAGCAGCCAAGTCGGCAGTGTAGGCTACACCTTC.

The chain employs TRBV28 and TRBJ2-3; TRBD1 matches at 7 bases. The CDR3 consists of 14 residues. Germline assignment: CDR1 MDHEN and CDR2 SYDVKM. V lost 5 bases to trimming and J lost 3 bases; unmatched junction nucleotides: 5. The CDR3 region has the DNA TGTGCCAGCAGTCGACAGGGCGGGACAGATACGCAGTATTTT. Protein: CASSRQGGTDTQYF.

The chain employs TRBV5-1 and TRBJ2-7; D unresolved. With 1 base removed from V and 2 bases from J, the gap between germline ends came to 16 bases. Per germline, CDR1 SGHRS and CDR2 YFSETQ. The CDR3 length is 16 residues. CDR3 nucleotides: TGCGCCAGCAGCTTGAGCGACCCCCAAAGTCCCTACGAGCAGTACTTC. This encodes CASSLSDPQSPYEQYF.

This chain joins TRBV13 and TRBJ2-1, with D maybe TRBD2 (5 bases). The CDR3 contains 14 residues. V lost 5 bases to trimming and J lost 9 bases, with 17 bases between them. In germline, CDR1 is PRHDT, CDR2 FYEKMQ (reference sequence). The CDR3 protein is CASSEGLLFREQFF. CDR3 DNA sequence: TGTGCCAGCAGCGAAGGACTCCTCTTCCGTGAGCAGTTCTTC.

This chain's CDR3 is CASSLGLEYRSEQYF. The DNA for the CDR3 is TGTGCCAGCAGCTTAGGTCTGGAGTATAGGTCCGAGCAGTACTTC. V usage is TRBV7-7 and J usage is TRBJ2-7; the D is unclear. In germline, CDR1 is SSHAT, CDR2 FNYEAQ (reference sequence). The CDR3 has 15 residues. V gave up 1 base and J gave up 6 bases, with 16 bases separating them.

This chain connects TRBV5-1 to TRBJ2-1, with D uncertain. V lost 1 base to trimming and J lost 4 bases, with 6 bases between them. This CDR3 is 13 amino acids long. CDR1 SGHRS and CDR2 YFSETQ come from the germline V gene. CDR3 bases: TGCGCCAGCAGCTTGATTTCGTACAATGAGCAGTTCTTC. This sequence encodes CASSLISYNEQFF.

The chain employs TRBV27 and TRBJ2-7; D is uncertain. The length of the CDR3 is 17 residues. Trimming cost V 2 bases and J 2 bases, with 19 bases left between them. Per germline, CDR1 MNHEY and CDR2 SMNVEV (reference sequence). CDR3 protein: CASSLKKGHFYTYEQYF. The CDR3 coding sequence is TGTGCCAGCAGTTTAAAAAAAGGGCACTTTTATACCTACGAGCAGTACTTC.

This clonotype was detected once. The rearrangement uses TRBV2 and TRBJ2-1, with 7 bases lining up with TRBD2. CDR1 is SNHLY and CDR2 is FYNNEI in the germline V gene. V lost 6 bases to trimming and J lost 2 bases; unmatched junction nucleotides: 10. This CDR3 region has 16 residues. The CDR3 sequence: CASRARLASPYNEQFF. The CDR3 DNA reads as TGTGCCAGCAGAGCCCGACTAGCCTCGCCCTACAATGAGCAGTTCTTC.

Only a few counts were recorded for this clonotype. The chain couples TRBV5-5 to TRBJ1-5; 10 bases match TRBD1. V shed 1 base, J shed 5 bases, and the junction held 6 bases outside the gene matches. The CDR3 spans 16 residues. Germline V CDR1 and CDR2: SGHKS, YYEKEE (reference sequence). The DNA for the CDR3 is TGTGCCAGCAGCTTGAGTAGGGACAGGGGCTATCAGCCCCAGCATTTT. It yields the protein CASSLSRDRGYQPQHF.

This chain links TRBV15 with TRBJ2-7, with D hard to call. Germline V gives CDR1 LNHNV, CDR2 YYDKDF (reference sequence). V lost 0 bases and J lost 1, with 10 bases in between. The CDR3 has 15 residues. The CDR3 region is CATSRDLPGSYEQYF. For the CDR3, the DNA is TGTGCCACCAGCAGAGATCTCCCAGGATCCTACGAGCAGTACTTC.

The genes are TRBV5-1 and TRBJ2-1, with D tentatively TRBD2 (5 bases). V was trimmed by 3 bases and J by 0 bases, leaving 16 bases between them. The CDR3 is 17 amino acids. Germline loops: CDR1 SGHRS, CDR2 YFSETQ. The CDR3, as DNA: TGCGCCAGCAGCTCGACCCTTCTTGGGAGCTCCTACAATGAGCAGTTCTTC. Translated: CASSSTLLGSSYNEQFF.

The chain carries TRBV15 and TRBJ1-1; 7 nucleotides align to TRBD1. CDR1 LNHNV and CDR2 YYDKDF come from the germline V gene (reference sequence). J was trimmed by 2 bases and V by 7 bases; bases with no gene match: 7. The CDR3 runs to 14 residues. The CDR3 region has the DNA TGTGCCACCATTAAGGGGGCGACTAACACTGAAGCTTTCTTT. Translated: CATIKGATNTEAFF.

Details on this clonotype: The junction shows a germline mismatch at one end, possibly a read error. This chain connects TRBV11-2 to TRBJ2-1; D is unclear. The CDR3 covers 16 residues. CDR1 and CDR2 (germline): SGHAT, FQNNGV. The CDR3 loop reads CTSSPFIEPRGNEQFF. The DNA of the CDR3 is TGTACCAGCAGCCCCTTCATTGAGCCCCGAGGTAATGAGCAGTTCTTC. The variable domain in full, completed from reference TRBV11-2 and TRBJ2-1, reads EAGVAQSPRYKIIEKRQSVAFWCNPISGHATLYWYQQILGQGPKLLIQFQNNGVVDDSQLPKDRFSAERLKGVDSTLKIQPAKLEDSAVYLCTSSPFIEPRGNEQFFGPGTRLTVL.

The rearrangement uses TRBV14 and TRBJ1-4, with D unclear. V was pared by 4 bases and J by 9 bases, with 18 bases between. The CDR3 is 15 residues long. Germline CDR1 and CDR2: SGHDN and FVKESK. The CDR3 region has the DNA TGTGCCAGCAGCCGACCGGAGGGTCCCTTAAAAAAACTGTTTTTT. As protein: CASSRPEGPLKKLFF.

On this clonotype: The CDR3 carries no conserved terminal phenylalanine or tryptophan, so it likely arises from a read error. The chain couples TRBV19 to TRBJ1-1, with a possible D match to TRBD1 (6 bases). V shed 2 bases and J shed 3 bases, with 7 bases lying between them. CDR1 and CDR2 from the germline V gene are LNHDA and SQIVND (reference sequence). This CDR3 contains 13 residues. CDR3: CASSITGHTEAFC. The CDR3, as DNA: TGTGCCAGTAGTATAACAGGGCACACTGAAGCTTTCTGT.

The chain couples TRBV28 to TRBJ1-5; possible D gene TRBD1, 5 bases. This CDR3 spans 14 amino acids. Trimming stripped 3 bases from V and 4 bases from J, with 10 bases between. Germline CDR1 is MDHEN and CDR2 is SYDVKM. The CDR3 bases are TGTGCCAGCAGTTTTGGGTGGGGGAATCAGCCCCAGCATTTT. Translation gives CASSFGWGNQPQHF.

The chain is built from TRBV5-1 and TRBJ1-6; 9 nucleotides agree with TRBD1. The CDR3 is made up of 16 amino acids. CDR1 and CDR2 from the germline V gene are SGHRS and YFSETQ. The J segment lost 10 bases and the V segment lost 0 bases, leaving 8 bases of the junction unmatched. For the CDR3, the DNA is TGCGCCAGCAGCTTGGCGGCCGGGACAGGGAGGTCACCCCTCCACTTT. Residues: CASSLAAGTGRSPLHF.